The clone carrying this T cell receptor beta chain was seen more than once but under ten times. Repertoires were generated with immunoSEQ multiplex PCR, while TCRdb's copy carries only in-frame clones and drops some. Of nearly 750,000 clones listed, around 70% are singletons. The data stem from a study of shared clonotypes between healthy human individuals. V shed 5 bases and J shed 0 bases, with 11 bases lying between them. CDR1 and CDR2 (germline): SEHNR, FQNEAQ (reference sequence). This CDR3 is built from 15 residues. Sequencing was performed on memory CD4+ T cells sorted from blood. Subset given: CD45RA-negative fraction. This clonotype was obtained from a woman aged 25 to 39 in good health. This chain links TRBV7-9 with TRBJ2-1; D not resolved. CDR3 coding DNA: TGTGCCAGCAGCCCCGACTTAGACTCCTACAATGAGCAGTTCTTC. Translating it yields CASSPDLDSYNEQFF.